The present entry profiles one T cell receptor (beta chain) with its context. Its antigen is still unknown. No base qualities exist here, and no much larger clone lies one base off it. The sample belongs to a study of T cell changes during pregnancy in multiple sclerosis (dated by TCRdb to the late 2010s). Context from the whole study: The study looked at changes in the T cell repertoire across pregnancy in women with multiple sclerosis.

Libraries came from the immunoSEQ multiplex PCR assay. The table comes from immuneACCESS by way of TCRdb, which keeps in-frame sequences with V and J called. Part of the clones is missing from these tables; in studies checked, under half for an unresolved V gene and the rest for unknown reasons. Across this sample there are 9,500 to 12,000 clones, with 84% seen only once. The top ten constitute approximately 11% of the sample. V lost 5 bases and J lost 10 bases, and the count of bases not matched to a germline gene is 13. As encoded in the germline V gene, CDR1 is SGHTA while CDR2 is FQGNSA. Spanning cysteine to phenylalanine, the CDR3 consists of 16 amino acids. The only DNA kept is the CDR3, 48 bases in frame from the first base.

This receptor was identified in a female donor in good health, enrolled as a control in a pregnancy study. Source: CD8+ T cells from peripheral blood mononuclear cells, taken after pregnancy. The rearrangement combines TRBV7-2 with TRBJ1-6; 8 bases in the junction line up with TRBD1. The nucleotides read TGTGCCAGCAGCCCCCGACAGGGGAGGTATGAATCACCCCTCCACTTT. Its protein product is CASSPRQGRYESPLHF.